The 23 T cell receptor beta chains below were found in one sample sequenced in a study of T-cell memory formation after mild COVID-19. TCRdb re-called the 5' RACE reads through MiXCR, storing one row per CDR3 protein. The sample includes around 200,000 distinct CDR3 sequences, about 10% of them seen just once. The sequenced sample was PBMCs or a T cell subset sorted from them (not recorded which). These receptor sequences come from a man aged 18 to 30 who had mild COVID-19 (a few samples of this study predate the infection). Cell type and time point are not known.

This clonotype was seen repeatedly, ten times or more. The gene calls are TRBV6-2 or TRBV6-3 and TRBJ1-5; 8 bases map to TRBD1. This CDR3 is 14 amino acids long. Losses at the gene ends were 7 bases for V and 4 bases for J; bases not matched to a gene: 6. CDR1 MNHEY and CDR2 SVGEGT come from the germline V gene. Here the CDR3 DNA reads TGTGCCAGCACCCAGGGGGCGCGGAATCAGCCCCAGCATTTT. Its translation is CASTQGARNQPQHF.

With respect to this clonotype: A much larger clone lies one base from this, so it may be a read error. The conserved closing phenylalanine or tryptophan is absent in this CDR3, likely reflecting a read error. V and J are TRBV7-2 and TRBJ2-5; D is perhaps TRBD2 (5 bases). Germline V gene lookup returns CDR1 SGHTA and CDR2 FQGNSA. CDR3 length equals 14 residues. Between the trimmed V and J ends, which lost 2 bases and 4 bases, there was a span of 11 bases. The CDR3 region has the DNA TGTGCCAGCAGCTTACCGGGGTTTCGAGAGACCCAGTACTTA. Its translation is CASSLPGFRETQYL.

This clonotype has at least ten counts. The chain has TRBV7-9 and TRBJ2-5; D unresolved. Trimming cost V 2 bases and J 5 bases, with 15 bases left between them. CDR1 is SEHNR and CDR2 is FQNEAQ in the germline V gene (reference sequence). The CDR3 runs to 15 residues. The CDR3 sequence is CASSLLLRKGETQYF. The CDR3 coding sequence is TGTGCCAGCAGCTTACTTCTCCGGAAGGGTGAGACCCAGTACTTC.

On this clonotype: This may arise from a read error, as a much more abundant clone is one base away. The DNA for the CDR3 is TGTGCCAGCAGCTTTACAGGGTACTATGGCTACACCTTC. It specifies CASSFTGYYGYTF. The rearrangement links TRBV5-4 to TRBJ1-2; tentatively, D is TRBD1 (6 bases). Germline V gene lookup returns CDR1 SGHNT and CDR2 YYREEE (reference sequence). The germline V and J ends were trimmed by 2 bases and 3 bases, with 8 bases remaining between them. The CDR3 spans 13 residues.

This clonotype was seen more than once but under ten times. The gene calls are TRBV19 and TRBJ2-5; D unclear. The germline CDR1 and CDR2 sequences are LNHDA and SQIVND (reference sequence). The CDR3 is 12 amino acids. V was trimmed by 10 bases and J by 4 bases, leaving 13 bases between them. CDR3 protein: CATRLSGETQYF. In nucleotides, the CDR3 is TGTGCCACCCGGCTCTCGGGAGAGACCCAGTACTTC.

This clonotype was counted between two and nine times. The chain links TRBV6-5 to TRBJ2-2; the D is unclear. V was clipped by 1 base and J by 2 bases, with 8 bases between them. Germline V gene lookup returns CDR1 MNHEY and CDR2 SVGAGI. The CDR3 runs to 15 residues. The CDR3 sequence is CASSYLGLNTGELFF. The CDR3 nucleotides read TGTGCCAGCAGTTACTTGGGCCTTAACACCGGGGAGCTGTTTTTT.

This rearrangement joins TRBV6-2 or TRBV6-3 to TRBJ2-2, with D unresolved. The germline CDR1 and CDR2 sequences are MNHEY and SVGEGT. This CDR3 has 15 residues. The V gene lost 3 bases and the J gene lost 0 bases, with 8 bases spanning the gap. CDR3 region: CASSYGTANTGELFF. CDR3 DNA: TGTGCCAGCAGTTATGGAACGGCGAACACCGGGGAGCTGTTTTTT.

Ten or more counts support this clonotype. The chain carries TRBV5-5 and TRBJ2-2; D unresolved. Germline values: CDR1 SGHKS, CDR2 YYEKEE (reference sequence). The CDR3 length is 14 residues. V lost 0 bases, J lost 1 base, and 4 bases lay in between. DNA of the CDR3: TGTGCCAGCAGCTTGGTAGGGAACACCGGGGAGCTGTTTTTT. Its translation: CASSLVGNTGELFF. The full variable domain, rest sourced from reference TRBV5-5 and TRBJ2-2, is DAGVTQSPTHLIKTRGQQVTLRCSPISGHKSVSWYQQVLGQGPQFIFQYYEKEERGRGNFPDRFSARQFPNYSSELNVNALLLGDSALYLCASSLVGNTGELFFGEGSRLTVL.

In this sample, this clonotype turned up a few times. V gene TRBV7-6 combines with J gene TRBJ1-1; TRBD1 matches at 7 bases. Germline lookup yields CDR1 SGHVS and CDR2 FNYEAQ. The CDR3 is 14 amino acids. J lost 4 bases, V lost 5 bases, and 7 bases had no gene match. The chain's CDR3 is CASSPQGVGTEAFF. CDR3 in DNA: TGTGCCAGCAGCCCCCAGGGGGTTGGCACTGAAGCTTTCTTT.

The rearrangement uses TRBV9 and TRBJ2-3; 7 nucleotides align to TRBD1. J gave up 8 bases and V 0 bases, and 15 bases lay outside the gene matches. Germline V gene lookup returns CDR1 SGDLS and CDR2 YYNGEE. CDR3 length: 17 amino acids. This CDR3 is CASSVGLQQAQGVTQYF. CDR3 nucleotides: TGTGCCAGCAGCGTAGGCCTCCAGCAGGCCCAGGGGGTTACGCAGTATTTT.

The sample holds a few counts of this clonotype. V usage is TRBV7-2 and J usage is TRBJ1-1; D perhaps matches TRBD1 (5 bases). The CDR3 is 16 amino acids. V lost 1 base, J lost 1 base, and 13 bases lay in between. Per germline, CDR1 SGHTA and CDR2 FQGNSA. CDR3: CASSLVGGGRNTEAFF. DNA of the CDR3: TGTGCCAGCAGCTTAGTGGGGGGAGGGAGGAACACTGAAGCTTTCTTT. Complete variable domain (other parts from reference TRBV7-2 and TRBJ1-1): GAGVSQSPSNKVTEKGKDVELRCDPISGHTALYWYRQSLGQGLEFLIYFQGNSAPDKSGLPSDRFSAERTGGSVSTLTIQRTQQEDSAVYLCASSLVGGGRNTEAFFGQGTRLTVV.

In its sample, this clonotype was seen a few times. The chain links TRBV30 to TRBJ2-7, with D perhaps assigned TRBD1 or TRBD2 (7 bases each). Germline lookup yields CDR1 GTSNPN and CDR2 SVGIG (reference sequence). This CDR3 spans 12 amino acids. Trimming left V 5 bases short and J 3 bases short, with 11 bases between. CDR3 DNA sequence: TGTGCCTGGGACAGGGAGGGCTACGAGCAGTACTTC. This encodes CAWDREGYEQYF. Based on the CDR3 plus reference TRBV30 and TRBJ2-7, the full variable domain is SQTIHQWPATLVQPVGSPLSLECTVEGTSNPNLYWYRQAAGRGLQLLFYSVGIGQISSEVPQNLSASRPQDRQFILSSKKLLLSDSGFYLCAWDREGYEQYFGPGTRLTVT.

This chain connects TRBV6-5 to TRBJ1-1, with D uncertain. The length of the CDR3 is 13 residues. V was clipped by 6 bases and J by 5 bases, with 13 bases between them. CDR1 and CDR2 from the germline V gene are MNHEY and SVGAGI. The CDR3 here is CASSLRTGTEAFF. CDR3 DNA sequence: TGTGCCAGCAGCCTACGCACGGGTACTGAAGCTTTCTTT.

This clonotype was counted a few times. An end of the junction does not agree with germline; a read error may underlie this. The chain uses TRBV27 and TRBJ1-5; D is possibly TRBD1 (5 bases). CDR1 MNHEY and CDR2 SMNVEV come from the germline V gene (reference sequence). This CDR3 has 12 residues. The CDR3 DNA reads TGTGCCAGCAGTCTATCGGGGGGGCCCCAGCATTTT. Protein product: CASSLSGGPQHF.

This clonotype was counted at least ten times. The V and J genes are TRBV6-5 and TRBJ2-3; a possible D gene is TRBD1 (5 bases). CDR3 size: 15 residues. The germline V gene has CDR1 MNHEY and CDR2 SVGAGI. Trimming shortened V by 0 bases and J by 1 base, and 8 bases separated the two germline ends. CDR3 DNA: TGTGCCAGCAGTTACTCGGGCAGGGGCACAGATACGCAGTATTTT. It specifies CASSYSGRGTDTQYF.

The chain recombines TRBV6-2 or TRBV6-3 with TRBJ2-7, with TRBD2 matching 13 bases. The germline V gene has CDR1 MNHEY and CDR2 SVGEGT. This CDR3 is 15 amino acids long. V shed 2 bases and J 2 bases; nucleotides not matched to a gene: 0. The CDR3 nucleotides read TGTGCCAGCAGTTACGGGACTAGCGGGACCTACGAGCAGTACGTC. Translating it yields CASSYGTSGTYEQYV.

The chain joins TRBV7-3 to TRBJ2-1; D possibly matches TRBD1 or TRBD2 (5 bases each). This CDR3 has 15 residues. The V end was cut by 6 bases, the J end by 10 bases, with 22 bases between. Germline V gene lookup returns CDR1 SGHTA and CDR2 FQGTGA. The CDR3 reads CASRPTGTLRDEQFF. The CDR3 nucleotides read TGTGCCAGCAGACCAACAGGCACCCTCAGGGACGAGCAGTTCTTC.

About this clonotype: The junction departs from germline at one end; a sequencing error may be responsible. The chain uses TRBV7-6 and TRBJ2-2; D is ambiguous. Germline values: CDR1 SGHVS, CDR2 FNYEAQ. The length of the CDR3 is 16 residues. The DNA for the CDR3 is TGTGCCAGCAGCAATGAGTATAGATCGAACACCCGGGAGCTGTTTTTT. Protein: CASSNEYRSNTRELFF.

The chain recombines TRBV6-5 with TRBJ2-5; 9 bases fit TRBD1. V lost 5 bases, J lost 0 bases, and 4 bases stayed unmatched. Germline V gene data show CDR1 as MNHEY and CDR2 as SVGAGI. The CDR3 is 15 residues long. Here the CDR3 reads CASSTGTGYQETQYF. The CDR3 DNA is TGTGCCAGCAGTACAGGGACAGGGTACCAAGAGACCCAGTACTTC.

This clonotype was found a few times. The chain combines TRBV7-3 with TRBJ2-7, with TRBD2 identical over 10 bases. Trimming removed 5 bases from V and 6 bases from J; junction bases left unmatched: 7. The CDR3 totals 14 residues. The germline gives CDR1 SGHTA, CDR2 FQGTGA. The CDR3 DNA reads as TGTGCCAGCAGCAAAAGCGGGGGGGCTGGCGAGCAGTACTTC. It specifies CASSKSGGAGEQYF.

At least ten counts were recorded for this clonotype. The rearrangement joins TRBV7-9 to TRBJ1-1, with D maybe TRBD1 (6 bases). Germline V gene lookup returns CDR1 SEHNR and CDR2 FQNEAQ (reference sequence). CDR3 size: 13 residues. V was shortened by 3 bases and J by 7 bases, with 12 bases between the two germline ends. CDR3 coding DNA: TGTGCCAGCAGCTTCCTCGGACAGCATGAAGCTTTCTTT. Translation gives CASSFLGQHEAFF.

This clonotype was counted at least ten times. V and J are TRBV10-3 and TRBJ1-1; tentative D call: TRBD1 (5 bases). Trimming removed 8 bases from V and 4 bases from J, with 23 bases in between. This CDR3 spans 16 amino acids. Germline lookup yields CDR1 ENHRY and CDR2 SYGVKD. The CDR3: CAIRGHRDVEGTEAFF. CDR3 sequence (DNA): TGTGCCATCCGGGGTCACCGGGACGTCGAGGGCACTGAAGCTTTCTTT.

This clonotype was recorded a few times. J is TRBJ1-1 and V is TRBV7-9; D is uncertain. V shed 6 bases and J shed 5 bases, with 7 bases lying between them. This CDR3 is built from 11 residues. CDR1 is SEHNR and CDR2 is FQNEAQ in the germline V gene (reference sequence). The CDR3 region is CASRRVTEAFF. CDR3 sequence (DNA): TGTGCCAGCAGGAGGGTTACTGAAGCTTTCTTT.